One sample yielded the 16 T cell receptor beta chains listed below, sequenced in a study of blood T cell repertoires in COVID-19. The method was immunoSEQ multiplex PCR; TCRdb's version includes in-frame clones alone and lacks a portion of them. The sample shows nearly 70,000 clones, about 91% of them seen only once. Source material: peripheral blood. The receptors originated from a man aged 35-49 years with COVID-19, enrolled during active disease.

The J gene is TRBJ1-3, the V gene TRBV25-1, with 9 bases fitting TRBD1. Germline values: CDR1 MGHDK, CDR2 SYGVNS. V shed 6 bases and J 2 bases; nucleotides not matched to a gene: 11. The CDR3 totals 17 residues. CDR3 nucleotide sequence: TGTGCCAGCAGCCCGCCCGGGACAGGGTTTACTGGAAACACCATATATTTT. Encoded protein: CASSPPGTGFTGNTIYF.

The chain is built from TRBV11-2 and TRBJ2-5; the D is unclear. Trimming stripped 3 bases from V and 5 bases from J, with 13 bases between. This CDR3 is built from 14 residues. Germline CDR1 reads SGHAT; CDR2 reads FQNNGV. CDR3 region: CASSLRRLAETQYF. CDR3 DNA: TGTGCCAGCAGCTTGCGTAGACTGGCGGAGACCCAGTACTTC.

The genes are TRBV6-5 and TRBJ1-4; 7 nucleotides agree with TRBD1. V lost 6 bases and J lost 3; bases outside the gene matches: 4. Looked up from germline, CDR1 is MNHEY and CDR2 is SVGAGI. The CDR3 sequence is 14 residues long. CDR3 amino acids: CASRDRVANEKLFF. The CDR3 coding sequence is TGTGCCAGCAGAGACAGGGTGGCTAATGAAAAACTGTTTTTT.

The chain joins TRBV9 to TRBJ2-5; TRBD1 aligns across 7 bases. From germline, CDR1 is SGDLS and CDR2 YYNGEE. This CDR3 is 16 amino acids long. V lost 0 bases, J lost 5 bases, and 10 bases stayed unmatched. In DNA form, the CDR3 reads TGTGCCAGCAGCGTAGGTAATTACAGGGGACACGAGACCCAGTACTTC. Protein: CASSVGNYRGHETQYF. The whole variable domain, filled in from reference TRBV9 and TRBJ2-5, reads DSGVTQTPKHLITATGQRVTLRCSPRSGDLSVYWYQQSLDQGLQFLIQYYNGEERAKGNILERFSAQQFPDLHSELNLSSLELGDSALYFCASSVGNYRGHETQYFGPGTRLLVL.

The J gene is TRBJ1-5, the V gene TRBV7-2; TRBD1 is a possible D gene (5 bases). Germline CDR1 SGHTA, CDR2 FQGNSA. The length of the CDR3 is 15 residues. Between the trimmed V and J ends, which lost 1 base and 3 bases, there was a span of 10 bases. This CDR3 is CASSLDQGANQPQHF. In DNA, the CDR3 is TGTGCCAGCAGCTTAGATCAGGGCGCCAATCAGCCCCAGCATTTT.

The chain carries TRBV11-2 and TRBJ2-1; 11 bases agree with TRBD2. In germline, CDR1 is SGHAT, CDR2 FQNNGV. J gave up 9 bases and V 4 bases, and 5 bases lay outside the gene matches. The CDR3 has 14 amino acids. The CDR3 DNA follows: TGTGCCAGCAGCTCGGGACTAGCGGTAGGTGAGCAGTTCTTC. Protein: CASSSGLAVGEQFF.

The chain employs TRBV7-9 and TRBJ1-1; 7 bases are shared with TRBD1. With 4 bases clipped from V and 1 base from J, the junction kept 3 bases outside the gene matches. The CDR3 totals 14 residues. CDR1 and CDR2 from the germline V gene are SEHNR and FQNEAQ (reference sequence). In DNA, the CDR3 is TGTGCCAGCAGCTCAGGACAGGAGAACACTGAAGCTTTCTTT. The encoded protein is CASSSGQENTEAFF.

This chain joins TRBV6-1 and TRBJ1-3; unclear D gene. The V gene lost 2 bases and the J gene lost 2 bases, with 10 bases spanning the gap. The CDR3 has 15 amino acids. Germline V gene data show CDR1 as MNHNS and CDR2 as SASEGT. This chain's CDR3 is CASSEFWEAGNTIYF. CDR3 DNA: TGTGCCAGCAGTGAATTCTGGGAGGCTGGAAACACCATATATTTT.

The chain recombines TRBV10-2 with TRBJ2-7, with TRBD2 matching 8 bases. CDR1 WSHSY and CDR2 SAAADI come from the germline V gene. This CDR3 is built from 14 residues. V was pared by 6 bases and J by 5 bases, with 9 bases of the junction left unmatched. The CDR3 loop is CASRLGSGGHEQYF. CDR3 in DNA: TGCGCCAGCAGGCTCGGCAGCGGGGGCCACGAGCAGTACTTC.

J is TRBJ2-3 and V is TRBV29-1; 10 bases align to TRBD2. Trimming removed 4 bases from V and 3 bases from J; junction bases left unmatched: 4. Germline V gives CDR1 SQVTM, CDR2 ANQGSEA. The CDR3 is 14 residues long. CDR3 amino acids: CSVALAGGTDTQYF. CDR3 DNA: TGCAGCGTTGCATTAGCGGGGGGAACAGATACGCAGTATTTT.

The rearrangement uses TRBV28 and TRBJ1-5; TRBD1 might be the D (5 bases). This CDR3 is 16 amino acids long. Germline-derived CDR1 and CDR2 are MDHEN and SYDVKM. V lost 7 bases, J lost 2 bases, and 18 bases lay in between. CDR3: CASNVFRGIGNQPQHF. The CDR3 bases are TGTGCCAGCAATGTCTTTAGGGGAATCGGCAATCAGCCCCAGCATTTT.

CDR3 coding DNA: TGTGCCTGGAGTCCGGTTGCCTCCTATGGCTACACCTTC. This encodes CAWSPVASYGYTF. This chain connects TRBV30 to TRBJ1-2, with D unresolved. The germline V and J ends were trimmed by 2 bases and 4 bases, with 11 bases remaining between them. This CDR3 is built from 13 residues. Germline values: CDR1 GTSNPN, CDR2 SVGIG (reference sequence).

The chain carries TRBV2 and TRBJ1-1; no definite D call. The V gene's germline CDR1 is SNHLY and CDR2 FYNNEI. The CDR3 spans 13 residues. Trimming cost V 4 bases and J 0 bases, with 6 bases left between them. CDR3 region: CASSVRMNTEAFF. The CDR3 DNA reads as TGTGCCAGCAGTGTTAGAATGAACACTGAAGCTTTCTTT.

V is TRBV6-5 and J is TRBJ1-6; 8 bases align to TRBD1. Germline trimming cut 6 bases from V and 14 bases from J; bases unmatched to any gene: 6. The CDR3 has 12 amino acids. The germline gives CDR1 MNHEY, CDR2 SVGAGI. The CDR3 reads CASRRQGTSLHF. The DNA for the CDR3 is TGTGCCAGCAGAAGACAGGGGACATCCCTCCACTTT.

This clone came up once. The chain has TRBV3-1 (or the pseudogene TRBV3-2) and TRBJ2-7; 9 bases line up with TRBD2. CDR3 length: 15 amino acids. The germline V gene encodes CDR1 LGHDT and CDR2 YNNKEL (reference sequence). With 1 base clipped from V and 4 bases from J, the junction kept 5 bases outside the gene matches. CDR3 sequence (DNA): TGTGCCAGCAGCCAAGTGGCTAGCGGGGTTTACGAGCAGTACTTC. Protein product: CASSQVASGVYEQYF.

CDR3 residues: CASRQGLWTETQYF. CDR3 DNA sequence: TGTGCCAGCAGACAGGGTCTGTGGACAGAGACCCAGTACTTC. The chain couples TRBV19 to TRBJ2-5; 7 bases agree with TRBD1. CDR3 length: 14 amino acids. V trimming: 9 bases; J trimming: 4 bases; junction bases outside the gene matches: 11. The germline V gene has CDR1 LNHDA and CDR2 SQIVND (reference sequence).